A selection of T cell receptor beta chains follows, all from one sample in a study of T cell changes during pregnancy in multiple sclerosis. Clones were sequenced by immunoSEQ multiplex PCR, and TCRdb holds only the in-frame ones, with some missing. The sample has about 31,000 clones, 87% seen once. Sequences were derived from CD8+ T cells from peripheral blood mononuclear cells, sampled before pregnancy. All receptors derive from a female donor with multiple sclerosis, enrolled in a pregnancy study. The conserved cysteine and the conserved F or W are not part of the CDR3 here. Each record gives: V gene, CDR3 length, J gene, CDR3 protein.

TRBV9	12	TRBJ2-3	ASSVGVSSDTQY
TRBV11-2	11	.	ASSTNQGYEQY
TRBV2	9	TRBJ2-1	ASREVREQF
TRBV5-8	13	TRBJ1-1	ASKAGTGSYTEAF
TRBV7-9	12	TRBJ1-2	ASSSELEIYGYT
TRBV6-6	10	TRBJ2-1	ASRHQEVEQF
TRBV29-1	11	TRBJ1-6	SVTGGGGSPLH
TRBV4-1	12	TRBJ1-1	ASSQEITSLEAF
TRBV4-1	17	TRBJ2-6	ASSHFLRDLVAGANVLT
TRBV7-2	14	TRBJ2-7	ASSLSGSGGFYEQY
TRBV27	13	TRBJ2-1	ASSLSLGGGNEQF
TRBV30	12	TRBJ2-3	AWSPGLAGDTQY
TRBV7-2	11	TRBJ2-7	ASSMGQAYEQY
TRBV4-1	14	TRBJ1-6	ASSQVGQARRSPLH
TRBV28	13	TRBJ2-7	ASSFPGEGSYEQY
TRBV14	11	TRBJ2-2	ASSQVRAGELF
TRBV27	12	TRBJ2-5	ASSARDSQETQY
TRBV28	19	TRBJ1-5	ASNWEGAGGLGARGNQPQH
TRBV7-6	13	TRBJ2-5	ASSPGQGYGGTQY
TRBV4-1	13	TRBJ1-2	ASSQDSRGDYGYT
TRBV4-3	12	TRBJ1-5	ASSQDRVNQPQH
TRBV7-9	10	TRBJ1-1	ASSPGLSEAF
TRBV7-6	12	TRBJ1-2	ASSSEQGFYGYT
TRBV29-1	11	TRBJ2-7	SVQHSGSYEQY
TRBV5-1	12	TRBJ2-7	ASSLGGQGYEQY
TRBV13	10	TRBJ1-1	ASSIYYTEAF
TRBV30	11	TRBJ1-4	AWSYRGNEKLF
TRBV27	14	TRBJ1-1	ASSLIPTTGPAEAF
TRBV7-2	11	TRBJ2-1	ASSLGARGEQF
TRBV7-6	14	TRBJ2-7	ASSLTASQGEYEQY
TRBV6-5	11	TRBJ2-3	ASSTLGADTQY
TRBV27	12	TRBJ2-7	ASSLSPDSYEQY
TRBV19	12	TRBJ1-2	ASSIWADYDGYT
TRBV7-2	12	TRBJ1-2	ASSPWTGPDGYT
TRBV6-1	12	TRBJ1-5	ASSEGSSDQPQH
TRBV30	9	TRBJ2-2	ASETTGELF
TRBV27	10	TRBJ2-7	ASSFAGHEQY
TRBV6-5	12	TRBJ1-2	ASRSGTNDDGYT
TRBV27	16	TRBJ2-6	ASSSSPPGQSGANVLT
TRBV15	13	TRBJ2-2	ATSMQGRSTGELF
TRBV5-1	12	TRBJ2-7	ASSLPSSSYEQY
TRBV28	11	TRBJ2-3	ASSPTFSDTQY
TRBV28	9	TRBJ2-5	ASSSGLPIY
TRBV6-5	13	TRBJ1-6	ASSYSRVYNSPLH
TRBV7-7	13	TRBJ2-5	ASSSSSGQGETQY